This T cell receptor (beta chain) was profiled in a study of patients and donors after allogeneic stem cell transplantation. Germline V gene lookup returns CDR1 SGHRS and CDR2 YFSETQ. The CDR3 is 18 residues long. V was clipped by 4 bases and J by 0 bases, with 20 bases between them. TCRdb re-derived calls from the RT-PCR reads in MiXCR, one entry per CDR3 protein. The sample holds 70,000 or so distinct CDR3 sequences, around a quarter seen once. The sample taken for sequencing was blood, either unsorted or a sorted T cell fraction (not recorded which). This sequence originates from a human donor who was either an allogeneic HSCT recipient or a stem cell or donor lymphocyte infusion donor (not recorded which). It is not recorded whose cells these are; they may come from a transplant donor. The chain carries TRBV5-1 and TRBJ2-1; weak D call: TRBD2 (6 bases). For the CDR3, the DNA is TGCGCCAGCAGCCCCCCCCCTCTAGCGTCGAGCTCCTACAATGAGCAGTTCTTC. This sequence encodes CASSPPPLASSSYNEQFF.